The source of this TCR beta chain is a study of blood T cell repertoires in COVID-19. About the study: Samples taken during acute and convalescent COVID-19 were collected in the United States, Italy and Spain. PBMCs, B-cell-depleted T cells, or T cells provided the cDNA or gDNA that made up the material.

Germline CDR1 ENHRY, CDR2 SYGVKD. The CDR3 consists of 17 residues. With V trimmed by 10 bases and J by 0 bases, 12 bases remained unmatched. Source study methods: Amplified reference gene primers provided the basis for estimating nucleated cell counts. Sequencing used immunoSEQ multiplex PCR; TCRdb keeps in-frame clones, though not all of them. The V and J calls and the clone size are those of that table, but D and trimming were determined from the DNA. The sample holds some 110,000 clones, approximately 85% seen once. The sequenced material came from peripheral blood. The V call is TRBV10-3, the J call TRBJ2-6; the match to TRBD1 covers 7 bases. This sequence was found in an elderly woman with COVID-19, enrolled during active disease. CDR3: CATGDSVSFSGANVLTF. In nucleotides, the CDR3 is TGTGCCACAGGGGACAGCGTGTCTTTCTCTGGGGCCAACGTCCTGACTTTC.